This entry describes one TCR beta chain. The antigen remains undetermined. The protocol was immunoSEQ multiplex PCR, while the TCRdb copy is restricted to in-frame clones and leaves out a portion. The repertoire holds 90,000 to 110,000 clones, roughly 86% seen once, with 13% in the top ten. The CDR3 extends over 15 amino acids. Trimming cost V 1 base and J 6 bases, with 13 bases left between them. Germline V gene sequence: CDR1 SGHTA, CDR2 FQGNSA. The data originate from a study of T cell responses to AZD1222 COVID-19 vaccine. Study-level points and caveats: Just a handful of people given AZD1222 tested seropositive at baseline.

The chain links TRBV7-2 to TRBJ2-1; D might be TRBD1 (5 bases). This clonotype was sampled from an adult in good health. The sample consisted of peripheral blood, taken on day 0 of MenACWY control vaccination. DNA for the CDR3: TGTGCCAGCAGCTTAGAGGGGTGGTGGAGCAATGAGCAGTTCTTC. Protein sequence: CASSLEGWWSNEQFF. The variable domain in full, completed from reference TRBV7-2 and TRBJ2-1, reads GAGVSQSPSNKVTEKGKDVELRCDPISGHTALYWYRQSLGQGLEFLIYFQGNSAPDKSGLPSDRFSAERTGGSVSTLTIQRTQQEDSAVYLCASSLEGWWSNEQFFGPGTRLTVL.